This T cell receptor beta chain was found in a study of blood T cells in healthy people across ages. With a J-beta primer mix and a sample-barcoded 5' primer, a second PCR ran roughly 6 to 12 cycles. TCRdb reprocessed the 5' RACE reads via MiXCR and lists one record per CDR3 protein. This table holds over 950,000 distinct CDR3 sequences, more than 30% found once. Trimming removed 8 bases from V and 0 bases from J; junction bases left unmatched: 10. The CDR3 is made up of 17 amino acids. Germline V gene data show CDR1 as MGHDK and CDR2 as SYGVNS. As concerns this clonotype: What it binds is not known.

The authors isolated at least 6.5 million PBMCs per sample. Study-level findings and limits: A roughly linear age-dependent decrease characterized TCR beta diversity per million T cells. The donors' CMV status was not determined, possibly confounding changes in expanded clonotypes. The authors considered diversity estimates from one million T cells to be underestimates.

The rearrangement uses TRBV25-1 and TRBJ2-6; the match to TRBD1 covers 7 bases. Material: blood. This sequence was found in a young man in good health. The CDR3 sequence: CASLGVGQPSGANVLTF. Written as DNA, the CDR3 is TGTGCCAGCCTTGGGGTGGGACAGCCCTCTGGGGCCAACGTCCTGACTTTC. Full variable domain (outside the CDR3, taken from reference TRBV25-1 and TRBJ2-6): EADIYQTPRYLVIGTGKKITLECSQTMGHDKMYWYQQDPGMELHLIHYSYGVNSTEKGDLSSESTVSRIRTEHFPLTLESARPSHTSQYLCASLGVGQPSGANVLTFGAGSRLTVL.